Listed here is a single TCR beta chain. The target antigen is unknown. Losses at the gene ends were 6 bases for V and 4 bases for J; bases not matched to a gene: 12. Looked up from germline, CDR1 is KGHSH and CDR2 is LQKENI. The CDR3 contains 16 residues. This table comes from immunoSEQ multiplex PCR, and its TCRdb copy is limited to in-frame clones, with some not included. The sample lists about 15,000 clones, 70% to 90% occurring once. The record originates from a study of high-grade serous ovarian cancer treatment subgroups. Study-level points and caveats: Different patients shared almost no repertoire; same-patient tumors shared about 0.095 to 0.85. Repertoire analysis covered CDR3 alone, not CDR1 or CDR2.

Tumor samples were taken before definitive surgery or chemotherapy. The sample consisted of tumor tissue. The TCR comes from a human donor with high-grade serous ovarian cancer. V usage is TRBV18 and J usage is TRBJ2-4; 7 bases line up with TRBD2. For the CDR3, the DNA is TGTGCCAGCTCGCCCAGCGGGGCACTGCGAAAAAACATTCAGTACTTC. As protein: CASSPSGALRKNIQYF.